A selection of T cell receptor beta chains follows, all from one sample in a study of T cells in Graves' hyperthyroidism and ophthalmopathy. Each CDR3 protein is one row after TCRdb ran MiXCR on the multiplex PCR reads. The data contain about 610,000 distinct CDR3 sequences, about 14% of them singletons. The sample was blood. The receptors were gathered from a woman between 40 and 50 years old with Graves' ophthalmopathy. Each CDR3 is given with its conserved first and last residue. The D gene is left open where the match is weak. Size values are once, few and many counts, or a class for expanded clones, and some rows have none.

>many|TRBJ1-1|TRBV24-1|NA
CATSWGDLPNTEAFF
TGTGCCACCAGTTGGGGGGATCTTCCGAACACTGAAGCTTTCTTT
>many|TRBJ2-5|TRBV6-1|NA
CASSGRDTLGGETQYF
TGTGCCAGCAGTGGCCGGGACACCCTTGGCGGGGAGACCCAGTACTTC
>many|TRBJ1-5|TRBV6-2/TRBV6-3|TRBD1
CASSPGQAYSSNQPQHF
TGTGCCAGCAGCCCGGGACAGGCGTATAGTAGCAATCAGCCCCAGCATTTT
>many|TRBJ2-7|TRBV28|TRBD2
CASSSAGSSDEQYF
TGTGCCAGCAGTTCAGCGGGGTCCTCGGACGAGCAGTACTTC
>many|TRBJ2-2|TRBV28|TRBD2
CASRKTSGAWGGELFF
TGTGCCAGCAGGAAGACTAGCGGCGCCTGGGGCGGGGAGCTGTTTTTT
>NA|TRBJ2-7|TRBV11-2|TRBD2
CASSLFLGLVASEQYF
TGTGCCAGCAGCTTATTCTTAGGACTAGTGGCGTCCGAGCAGTACTTC
>many|TRBJ2-7|TRBV6-5|NA
CASSRRQTTSYEQYF
TGTGCCAGCAGTAGGCGACAGACCACCTCCTACGAGCAGTACTTC
>many|TRBJ2-2|TRBV12-3/TRBV12-4|TRBD1
CASSLGQGAGTGELFF
TGTGCCAGCAGTTTAGGACAGGGGGCTGGAACCGGGGAGCTGTTTTTT
>once|TRBJ1-5|TRBV11-2|TRBD1
CASSPSWRQGNQPQHF
TGTGCCAGCAGCCCCTCCTGGAGACAGGGAAATCAGCCCCAGCATTTT
>many|TRBJ2-7|TRBV10-2|NA
CASSENRDSYEQYF
TGCGCCAGCAGTGAGAACAGGGACTCCTACGAGCAGTACTTC
>many|TRBJ2-7|TRBV4-2|TRBD2
CASSPSSTSGSLYEQYF
TGTGCCAGCAGCCCATCATCGACTAGCGGGAGTCTATACGAGCAGTACTTC
>many|TRBJ1-3|TRBV27|NA
CASSPYPGAGNTIYF
TGTGCCAGCAGTCCGTACCCAGGGGCTGGAAACACCATATATTTT
>many|TRBJ1-5|TRBV20-1|NA
CSAAGFNQPQHF
TGCAGTGCTGCGGGCTTTAATCAGCCCCAGCATTTT
>few|TRBJ2-7|TRBV5-1|TRBD1
CASSARQGPPREQYF
TGCGCCAGCAGCGCTAGACAGGGACCGCCTCGGGAGCAGTACTTC
>many|TRBJ2-4|TRBV12-3/TRBV12-4|NA
CASTPRGPLVKNIQYF
TGTGCCAGCACCCCTCGCGGGCCATTGGTCAAAAACATTCAGTACTTC
>many|TRBJ2-7|TRBV6-2/TRBV6-3|NA
CASGGSYEQYF
TGTGCCAGTGGCGGAAGCTACGAGCAGTACTTC
>many|TRBJ2-2|TRBV28|NA
CASSSPQGFGELFF
TGTGCCAGCAGTTCCCCCCAGGGTTTCGGGGAGCTGTTTTTT
>NA|TRBJ1-1|TRBV6-5|NA
CASSYSGRELSF
TGTGCCAGCAGTTACTCAGGCCGGGAACTATCATTT
>NA|TRBJ2-7|TRBV11-3|TRBD2
CASSLDRGEGKEQYF
TGTGCCAGCAGCTTAGATCGGGGGGAGGGTAAAGAGCAGTACTTC
>many|TRBJ2-5|TRBV20-1|TRBD1
CSARGDSDTTQYF
TGCAGTGCTAGGGGGGACAGCGACACGACCCAGTACTTC
>NA|TRBJ2-7|TRBV7-9|TRBD2
CASALAGEGYEQYF
TGTGCCAGCGCACTAGCGGGAGAGGGGTACGAGCAGTACTTC
>few|TRBJ2-6|TRBV9|TRBD1
CASSSSDRVGTGANVLTF
TGTGCCAGCAGCTCAAGCGACAGGGTGGGAACTGGGGCCAACGTCCTGACTTTC
>NA|TRBJ1-1|TRBV6-1|TRBD1
CASRTGGSVNTEAFF
TGTGCCAGCAGGACAGGGGGCTCTGTGAACACTGAAGCTTTCTTT
>many|TRBJ2-7|TRBV4-2|NA
CASRGLDSYEQYF
TGTGCCAGCAGAGGGTTAGACTCCTACGAGCAGTACTTC
>NA|TRBJ2-7|TRBV7-9|TRBD2
CASAGTSGYEQYF
TGTGCCAGCGCCGGGACTAGCGGTTACGAGCAGTACTTC
>NA|TRBJ2-5|TRBV28|TRBD2
CASISGTSRRETQYF
TGTGCCAGCATCTCCGGGACTAGTCGTCGAGAGACCCAGTACTTC
>many|TRBJ2-7|TRBV3-1|TRBD1
CASSHRQGGGSEQYF
TGTGCCAGCAGCCACAGACAGGGTGGTGGCTCCGAGCAGTACTTC
>few|TRBJ2-2|TRBV18|NA
CASSPPEGGTGELFF
TGTGCCAGCTCACCCCCAGAGGGGGGCACCGGGGAGCTGTTTTTT
>many|TRBJ2-2|TRBV6-2/TRBV6-3|NA
CASSYSGTNLQTTNTGELFF
TGTGCCAGCAGTTACAGTGGCACAAACCTACAAACCACGAACACCGGGGAGCTGTTTTTT
>many|TRBJ2-7|TRBV14|NA
CASSQDRWASAYEQYF
TGTGCCAGCAGCCAAGATCGATGGGCGTCGGCCTACGAGCAGTACTTC
>NA|TRBJ1-1|TRBV6-5|TRBD1
CASSWGQGLGNTEAFF
TGTGCCAGCAGTTGGGGACAGGGGTTGGGGAACACTGAAGCTTTCTTT
>many|TRBJ2-7|TRBV15|NA
CATSRGGSFSYEQYF
TGTGCCACCAGCAGAGGAGGGAGCTTCTCCTACGAGCAGTACTTC
>few|TRBJ1-3|TRBV7-2|NA
CASSLRWRVENTIYF
TGTGCCAGCAGCTTACGTTGGAGGGTGGAAAACACCATATATTTT
>many|TRBJ2-7|TRBV24-1|NA
CATSDLDSYEQYF
TGTGCCACCAGCGACCTGGACAGCTACGAGCAGTACTTC
>many|TRBJ1-2|TRBV29-1|NA
CSVDAAGRHGYTF
TGCAGCGTTGACGCGGCAGGGCGGCATGGCTACACCTTC
>many|TRBJ1-1|TRBV7-2|NA
CASSWSSNTEAFF
TGTGCCAGCAGCTGGTCTTCGAACACTGAAGCTTTCTTT
>many|TRBJ2-2|TRBV11-2|NA
CASSPGPQGNTGELFF
TGTGCCAGCAGCCCAGGCCCCCAAGGGAACACCGGGGAGCTGTTTTTT
>many|TRBJ1-5|TRBV2|NA
CASSGQINQPQHF
TGTGCCAGCAGTGGGCAAATCAATCAGCCCCAGCATTTT
>many|TRBJ1-5|TRBV5-1|NA
CASSLGDNNQPQHF
TGCGCCAGCAGCTTGGGGGACAACAATCAGCCCCAGCATTTT
>few|TRBJ2-5|TRBV19|NA
CASRSREETQYF
TGTGCCAGTAGAAGCAGGGAAGAGACCCAGTACTTC
>many|TRBJ1-2|TRBV19|NA
CASRPKSGGNSYGYTF
TGTGCCAGTAGACCAAAATCCGGGGGTAACAGCTATGGCTACACCTTC
>many|TRBJ2-7|TRBV2|NA
CASKIRRPQGSYEQYF
TGTGCCAGCAAGATCCGAAGACCGCAGGGCTCCTACGAGCAGTACTTC
>NA|TRBJ2-7|TRBV7-2|NA
CASSLVQGDEQYF
TGTGCCAGCAGCTTAGTTCAGGGCGACGAGCAGTACTTC
>many|TRBJ2-2|TRBV12-3/TRBV12-4|NA
CASRQFNTGELFF
TGTGCCAGCAGACAGTTTAACACCGGGGAGCTGTTTTTT
>many|TRBJ2-2|TRBV6-2/TRBV6-3|NA
CASSYSRGSGYTGELFF
TGTGCCAGCAGTTACTCCCGGGGTAGCGGTTACACCGGGGAGCTGTTTTTT
>many|TRBJ2-2|TRBV7-8|TRBD2
CASSLSLAGEGTGELFF
TGTGCCAGCAGCTTGAGCCTAGCGGGAGAGGGGACCGGGGAGCTGTTTTTT
>many|TRBJ2-7|TRBV10-2|NA
CASRATGSSSYEQYF
TGCGCCAGCAGGGCGACGGGATCGAGCTCCTACGAGCAGTACTTC
>many|TRBJ1-1|TRBV29-1|TRBD1
CSVETGDEDTEAFF
TGCAGCGTTGAGACAGGGGATGAGGACACTGAAGCTTTCTTT
>many|TRBJ2-7|TRBV28|TRBD2
CASRFLGLAGLEQYF
TGTGCCAGCAGATTTTTGGGATTAGCGGGACTCGAGCAGTACTTC
>NA|TRBJ1-5|TRBV19|NA
CASSLGRENQPQHF
TGTGCCAGTAGCCTCGGACGGGAAAATCAGCCCCAGCATTTT
>few|TRBJ1-1|TRBV11-1|NA
CASSLSPGDTEAFF
TGTGCCAGCAGCTTAAGTCCTGGGGACACTGAAGCTTTCTTT
>many|TRBJ1-5|TRBV12-3/TRBV12-4|TRBD1
CASSPTTGGSNQPQHF
TGTGCCAGCAGCCCGACTACAGGGGGCAGCAATCAGCCCCAGCATTTT
>many|TRBJ2-2|TRBV6-2/TRBV6-3|TRBD2
CASGKGAGTLFTGELFF
TGTGCCAGCGGTAAGGGAGCGGGAACACTCTTCACCGGGGAGCTGTTTTTT
>few|TRBJ1-6|TRBV27|TRBD1
CASTSGTGRSPLHF
TGTGCCAGCACCTCCGGGACAGGGAGGTCACCCCTCCACTTT
>NA|TRBJ2-7|TRBV12-3/TRBV12-4|TRBD1
CASNIQGILYEQYF
TGTGCCAGCAACATACAGGGGATCTTATACGAGCAGTACTTC